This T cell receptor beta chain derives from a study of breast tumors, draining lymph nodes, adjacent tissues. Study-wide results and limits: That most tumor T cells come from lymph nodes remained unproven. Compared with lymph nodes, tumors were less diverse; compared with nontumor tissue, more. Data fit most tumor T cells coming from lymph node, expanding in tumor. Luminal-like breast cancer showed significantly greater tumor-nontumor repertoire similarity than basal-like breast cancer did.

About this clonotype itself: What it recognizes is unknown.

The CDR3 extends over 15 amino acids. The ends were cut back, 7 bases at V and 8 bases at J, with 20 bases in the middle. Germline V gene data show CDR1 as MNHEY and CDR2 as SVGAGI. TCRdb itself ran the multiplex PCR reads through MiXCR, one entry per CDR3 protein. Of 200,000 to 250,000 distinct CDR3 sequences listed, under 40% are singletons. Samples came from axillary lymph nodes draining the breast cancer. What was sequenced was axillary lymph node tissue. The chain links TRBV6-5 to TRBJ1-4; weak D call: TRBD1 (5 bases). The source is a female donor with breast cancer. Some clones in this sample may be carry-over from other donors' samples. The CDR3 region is CASKHAGRLDEKLFF. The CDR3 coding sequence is TGTGCCAGCAAACACGCGGGACGGTTAGACGAAAAACTGTTTTTT.